Listed below are T cell receptor beta chains from one sample, sequenced in a study of shared clonotypes between healthy human individuals. Assay: immunoSEQ multiplex PCR; the TCRdb copy retains only in-frame clones and omits some. The sample holds about 2 million clones, roughly 95% seen once. Input material: naive CD8+ T cells sorted from blood. Receptors originate from a man aged 18 to 35 in good health. Both conserved end residues are part of each CDR3. Each record gives: CDR3 DNA, CDR3 protein, J gene, D gene, V gene. A D gene is named only where the DNA matches it firmly.

cdr3_nt: TGTGCCACCCTCCAGGCCAACACAGATACGCAGTATTTT
cdr3_aa: CATLQANTDTQYF
j_call: TRBJ2-3
d_call: -
v_call: TRBV15

cdr3_nt: TGCGCCAGCAGCCGAACACAGGGAAATGTGAACACTGAAGCTTTCTTT
cdr3_aa: CASSRTQGNVNTEAFF
j_call: TRBJ1-1
d_call: -
v_call: TRBV4-3

cdr3_nt: TGTGCCAGCAGCTTAAGAGCGGACCCCTACGAGGAGCAGTACTTC
cdr3_aa: CASSLRADPYEEQYF
j_call: TRBJ2-7
d_call: -
v_call: TRBV7-8

cdr3_nt: TGTGCCAGCAGCTTTCCTTCCGGGGATCCAGATACGCAGTATTTT
cdr3_aa: CASSFPSGDPDTQYF
j_call: TRBJ2-3
d_call: -
v_call: TRBV7-9

cdr3_nt: TGCAGCGTTGAACGGGCTAGCGGTACAGATACGCAGTATTTT
cdr3_aa: CSVERASGTDTQYF
j_call: TRBJ2-3
d_call: TRBD2
v_call: TRBV29-1

cdr3_nt: TGTGCCAGCAGCTCCGGACTAGCGGACAATGAGCAGTTCTTC
cdr3_aa: CASSSGLADNEQFF
j_call: TRBJ2-1
d_call: TRBD2
v_call: TRBV13

cdr3_nt: TGCGCCAGCAGCCAAGATCGGGCAGGGGGCGGCTTTGAAGCTTTCTTT
cdr3_aa: CASSQDRAGGGFEAFF
j_call: TRBJ1-1
d_call: TRBD1
v_call: TRBV4-1

cdr3_nt: TGTGCCACCAGACCGGGACAGGGTTCTTACGAGCAGTACTTC
cdr3_aa: CATRPGQGSYEQYF
j_call: TRBJ2-7
d_call: TRBD1
v_call: TRBV6-5

cdr3_nt: TGCGCCAGCAGCCAAGATATCGGACAGGGGGACTACGAGCAGTACTTC
cdr3_aa: CASSQDIGQGDYEQYF
j_call: TRBJ2-7
d_call: TRBD1
v_call: TRBV4-1

cdr3_nt: TGTGCCAGCAGCCAGGAGGATACTGAAGCTTTCTTT
cdr3_aa: CASSQEDTEAFF
j_call: TRBJ1-1
d_call: -
v_call: TRBV14

cdr3_nt: TGTGCCAGCAGTGAAGAAAGCTCCTACGAGCAGTACTTC
cdr3_aa: CASSEESSYEQYF
j_call: TRBJ2-7
d_call: -
v_call: TRBV2

cdr3_nt: TGTGCCAGCAGCTTAGGTACCCTTGGACTCTACGAGCAGTACTTC
cdr3_aa: CASSLGTLGLYEQYF
j_call: TRBJ2-7
d_call: -
v_call: TRBV11-1

cdr3_nt: TGTGCCAGCAAACAGGGTGGATCGGAGAACACTGAAGCTTTCTTT
cdr3_aa: CASKQGGSENTEAFF
j_call: TRBJ1-1
d_call: -
v_call: TRBV7-3

cdr3_nt: TGCGCCAGCAGCCAAGAACTAGCGGGAGTAGAGGAGACCCAGTACTTC
cdr3_aa: CASSQELAGVEETQYF
j_call: TRBJ2-5
d_call: TRBD2
v_call: TRBV4-3

cdr3_nt: TGCGCCAGCAGCCATGACAGAAGCACAGATACGCAGTATTTT
cdr3_aa: CASSHDRSTDTQYF
j_call: TRBJ2-3
d_call: -
v_call: TRBV4-1

cdr3_nt: TGTGCCAAGGAGAGACCCGACGCCTACGAGCAGTACTTC
cdr3_aa: CAKERPDAYEQYF
j_call: TRBJ2-7
d_call: -
v_call: TRBV2

cdr3_nt: TGTGCCACCAGCAGAGATTTGGGGCCCGGTCAGCCCCAGCATTTT
cdr3_aa: CATSRDLGPGQPQHF
j_call: TRBJ1-5
d_call: -
v_call: TRBV15

cdr3_nt: TGTGCCAGCAGTGAAGAACCACTCTCCTACGAGCAGTACTTC
cdr3_aa: CASSEEPLSYEQYF
j_call: TRBJ2-7
d_call: -
v_call: TRBV6-1

cdr3_nt: TGCGCCAGCAGCGGGATCGGTACCGGGGAGCTGTTTTTT
cdr3_aa: CASSGIGTGELFF
j_call: TRBJ2-2
d_call: -
v_call: TRBV5-1

cdr3_nt: TGTGCCAGCAGCGTAGATGGGACTCCTCTCCAGCAGTACTTC
cdr3_aa: CASSVDGTPLQQYF
j_call: TRBJ2-7
d_call: -
v_call: TRBV9

cdr3_nt: TGTGCCAGCAGTCCTGTCTCTTCTACCTACGAGCAGTACTTC
cdr3_aa: CASSPVSSTYEQYF
j_call: TRBJ2-7
d_call: -
v_call: TRBV28

cdr3_nt: TGCGCCAGCCAACCGGGACTAGTGACAGATACGCAGTATTTT
cdr3_aa: CASQPGLVTDTQYF
j_call: TRBJ2-3
d_call: TRBD2
v_call: TRBV5-1

cdr3_nt: TGTGCCAGCAGCCAATTTCAGGGGGACGAGCAGTACTTC
cdr3_aa: CASSQFQGDEQYF
j_call: TRBJ2-7
d_call: TRBD1
v_call: TRBV7-2

cdr3_nt: TGTGCCAGCAGTGGCCAACAGGGTATCGGAGCTTTCTTT
cdr3_aa: CASSGQQGIGAFF
j_call: TRBJ1-1
d_call: -
v_call: TRBV6-1

cdr3_nt: TGTGCCTATGAGCCCGAGGTTCGTGGGCAGTTCTTC
cdr3_aa: CAYEPEVRGQFF
j_call: TRBJ2-1
d_call: -
v_call: TRBV30

cdr3_nt: TGTGCCAGCCTGGAGGGTCCGAACACCGGGGAGCTGTTTTTT
cdr3_aa: CASLEGPNTGELFF
j_call: TRBJ2-2
d_call: -
v_call: TRBV28